The T cell receptor (gamma chain) described here comes from a study of gamma delta lymphoproliferative disorders and STAT genes. Study as a whole: Delta libraries were made per EuroClonality-NGS working group procedure.

Points from the study as a whole: Gamma repertoires grouped patients separately from controls; delta repertoires showed no separation.

The receptor sequences were amplified from genomic DNA of peripheral blood mononuclear cells. The CDR3 length is 15 residues. J gave up 0 bases and V 3 bases, and 4 bases lay outside the gene matches. Germline CDR1 reads VENAVY; CDR2 reads YDSYNSRV. TCRdb reapplied CATT to the multiplex PCR reads. The sample yields 1,700 or so gamma-chain clones, roughly 20% seen once. By sample share, this clone is large (0.1 to 1%). Its antigen remains unknown. The sample consisted of blood. The V gene is TRGV8, the J gene TRGJP2. TCRdb gives no J gene; it was assigned here by matching the DNA to germline. The TCR comes from a human donor in good health. The CDR3 loop reads CATWDGDSSDWIKTF. The CDR3 coding sequence is TGTGCCACCTGGGATGGGGATAGTAGTGATTGGATCAAGACGTTT.